This TCR beta chain appears in the sequencing data of a study of blood T cell repertoires in COVID-19. Study information: Sites in the United States, Italy and Spain provided acute and convalescent COVID-19 samples. The analysed material was cDNA or gDNA that came from T cells, B-cell-depleted T cells, or PBMCs.

The CDR3 sequence is 14 residues long. Trimming removed 5 bases from V and 5 bases from J, with 10 bases in between. Per germline, CDR1 MNHEY and CDR2 SMNVEV (reference sequence). The authors' processing: Reference gene primers were amplified, and this amplification served to estimate nucleated cell counts. Profiled with immunoSEQ multiplex PCR; TCRdb holds only in-frame clones, not every one. That table is the source of V, J and clone size, and D and trimming were worked out from the DNA. The sample records around 60,000 clones, about 90% being singletons. V gene TRBV27 combines with J gene TRBJ1-6; possible D gene TRBD1, 6 bases. The TCR originated in a man aged 55 to 70 with acute or convalescent COVID-19. Sample: peripheral blood. CDR3 nucleotides: TGTGCCAGCAGTAGGTACAGGGATAATTCACCCCTCCACTTT. Translated: CASSRYRDNSPLHF.